What follows are 27 T cell receptor beta chains derived from one specimen sequenced in a study of chemoradiotherapy in HPV16-positive cancers. Measured with immunoSEQ multiplex PCR; TCRdb has only the in-frame clones, and not every one. Seen here are roughly 10,000 clones, approximately 83% observed once, and the top ten hold over 2.5%. Source: blood, taken from a patient who underwent chemoradiotherapy. The source of these receptors is a human donor with HPV-associated anogenital cancer.

CDR3: CSVGWTSGGANEQFF. CDR3 nucleotide sequence: TGCAGCGTGGGCTGGACTAGCGGGGGGGCGAATGAGCAGTTCTTC. The chain has TRBV29-1 and TRBJ2-1, with 15 bases matching TRBD2. The CDR3 is 15 amino acids. V gave up 6 bases and J gave up 7 bases; unmatched junction bases: 7. In germline, CDR1 is SQVTM, CDR2 ANQGSEA.

This chain uses TRBV7-9 with TRBJ1-1, with D possibly matching TRBD1 (6 bases). The CDR3 has 16 residues. The V gene's germline CDR1 is SEHNR and CDR2 FQNEAQ (reference sequence). V was trimmed by 5 bases and J by 0 bases, leaving 16 bases between them. The chain's CDR3 is CASSPRRTVLNTEAFF. CDR3 DNA: TGTGCCAGCAGCCCCCGTCGGACAGTTCTGAACACTGAAGCTTTCTTT. The entire variable domain, with the rest obtained from reference TRBV7-9 and TRBJ1-1, is as follows: DTGVSQNPRHKITKRGQNVTFRCDPISEHNRLYWYRQTLGQGPEFLTYFQNEAQLEKSRLLSDRFSAERPKGSFSTLEIQRTEQGDSAMYLCASSPRRTVLNTEAFFGQGTRLTVV.

The rearrangement uses TRBV5-1 and TRBJ2-3, with 7 bases fitting TRBD1. The V segment lost 0 bases and the J segment 2 bases; nucleotides outside the gene matches: 6. Per the germline V gene, CDR1 is SGHRS and CDR2 is YFSETQ. This CDR3 is built from 16 residues. CDR3 sequence: CASSLVNRGDTDTQYF. CDR3 coding DNA: TGCGCCAGCAGCTTGGTTAACAGGGGAGACACAGATACGCAGTATTTT.

This clone was counted between two and nine times. CDR3 DNA: TGTGCCAGCAGTGAAGTGGGGTTAAGCAATCAGCCCCAGCATTTT. Protein product: CASSEVGLSNQPQHF. The chain is built from TRBV2 and TRBJ1-5, with no clear D. Per germline, CDR1 SNHLY and CDR2 FYNNEI. There are 15 residues in the CDR3. Trimming took off 1 base at V and 1 base at J, with 8 bases between the two ends.

This clone was counted a single time. The rearrangement uses TRBV5-1 and TRBJ2-5, with 10 bases fitting TRBD2. In germline, CDR1 is SGHRS, CDR2 YFSETQ. V lost 0 bases and J lost 1; bases outside the gene matches: 3. This CDR3 has 16 residues. The CDR3 reads CASSLVASGGQETQYF. CDR3 coding DNA: TGCGCCAGCAGCTTGGTGGCTAGCGGGGGCCAAGAGACCCAGTACTTC.

The chain carries TRBV6-5 and TRBJ2-7; 11 bases align to TRBD1. There are 14 residues in the CDR3. The V gene's germline CDR1 is MNHEY and CDR2 SVGAGI. V trimming: 6 bases; J trimming: 4 bases; junction bases outside the gene matches: 5. CDR3 region: CASSAGTGGYEQYF. CDR3 DNA sequence: TGTGCCAGCAGCGCCGGGACAGGGGGATACGAGCAGTACTTC.

The rearrangement joins TRBV7-2 to TRBJ1-6; 11 nucleotides align to TRBD1. In germline, CDR1 is SGHTA, CDR2 FQGNSA. The CDR3 totals 18 residues. Trimming at V came to 5 bases and at J to 10 bases, leaving 16 bases not matched to a gene. CDR3 nucleotide sequence: TGTGCCAGCAGCGCTCGGGACAGGGGGTCTCCGGGAAACTCACCCCTCCACTTT. It yields the protein CASSARDRGSPGNSPLHF.

The chain has TRBV7-9 and TRBJ2-1; TRBD1 matches at 8 bases. Germline V CDR1 and CDR2: SEHNR, FQNEAQ (reference sequence). V lost 8 bases and J lost 4; bases outside the gene matches: 7. This CDR3 region has 14 residues. The CDR3 sequence: CASGRRQGYNEQFF. The CDR3 DNA reads TGTGCCAGCGGACGCAGACAGGGGTACAATGAGCAGTTCTTC. Using reference TRBV7-9 and TRBJ2-1 for the parts outside the CDR3, the full variable domain is DTGVSQNPRHKITKRGQNVTFRCDPISEHNRLYWYRQTLGQGPEFLTYFQNEAQLEKSRLLSDRFSAERPKGSFSTLEIQRTEQGDSAMYLCASGRRQGYNEQFFGPGTRLTVL.

The rearrangement links TRBV6-1 to TRBJ2-5, with D perhaps matching TRBD2 (7 bases). Between the trimmed V and J ends, which lost 11 bases and 4 bases, there was a span of 20 bases. The CDR3 spans 14 residues. Germline CDR1 is MNHNS and CDR2 is SASEGT. The CDR3 DNA reads as TGTGCCTCCCAAGGGGGGGGTCCGACAGAGACCCAGTACTTC. Amino acids: CASQGGGPTETQYF.

The V call is TRBV19, the J call TRBJ2-7; 8 bases are a match to TRBD1. Germline-derived CDR1 and CDR2 are LNHDA and SQIVND (reference sequence). Trimming took 6 bases from V and 3 from J; bases not matched to a gene: 10. The CDR3 is 15 residues long. CDR3 nucleotide sequence: TGTGCCAGTAGGGAGACTGACAGGGGTTACTACGAGCAGTACTTC. Its translation is CASRETDRGYYEQYF.

The CDR3 sequence is CSARVDGYTF. The CDR3 DNA sequence: TGCAGTGCTAGAGTGGATGGCTACACCTTC. The chain recombines TRBV20-1 with TRBJ1-2; D is unresolved. CDR1 is DFQATT and CDR2 is SNEGSKA in the germline V gene (reference sequence). The V and J ends lost 1 base and 6 bases respectively, with 3 bases between them. This CDR3 is 10 amino acids long.

The genes are TRBV9 and TRBJ2-3, with 8 bases fitting TRBD1. Germline CDR1 and CDR2: SGDLS and YYNGEE. This CDR3 is 16 amino acids long. Trimming at V came to 4 bases and at J to 4 bases, leaving 11 bases not matched to a gene. CDR3 coding DNA: TGTGCCAGCAGCCCCCGGACAGGGAATAGCCCAGATACGCAGTATTTT. Translated, it gives CASSPRTGNSPDTQYF. Complete variable domain (other parts from reference TRBV9 and TRBJ2-3): DSGVTQTPKHLITATGQRVTLRCSPRSGDLSVYWYQQSLDQGLQFLIQYYNGEERAKGNILERFSAQQFPDLHSELNLSSLELGDSALYFCASSPRTGNSPDTQYFGPGTRLTVL.

This chain links TRBV4-2 with TRBJ2-3; TRBD2 matches 10 bases. This CDR3 spans 20 amino acids. CDR1 and CDR2 from the germline V gene are LGHNA and YNFKEQ. The V and J ends lost 0 bases and 4 bases, in that order; junction bases with no gene match: 16. CDR3 amino acids: CASSQDGLAGAFGGPDTQYF. The CDR3 DNA reads as TGTGCCAGCAGCCAAGATGGTCTAGCGGGGGCCTTCGGGGGGCCAGATACGCAGTATTTT.

The chain uses TRBV7-6 and TRBJ1-2; tentative D call: TRBD1 (5 bases). This CDR3 is built from 15 residues. Germline CDR1 is SGHVS and CDR2 is FNYEAQ. V was cut by 5 bases and J by 4 bases, with 17 bases left in between. The CDR3 is CASSLLLTGGYGYTF. The CDR3 DNA sequence: TGTGCCAGCAGCCTGCTCCTCACAGGAGGCTATGGCTACACCTTC.

The chain couples TRBV9 to TRBJ2-5; 12 bases match TRBD2. The CDR3 is 15 residues long. The trim removed 4 bases at V and 3 bases at J, leaving 4 bases unmatched. The germline V gene encodes CDR1 SGDLS and CDR2 YYNGEE. CDR3 nucleotide sequence: TGTGCCAGCAGCAATCGACTAGCGGGGGAAGAGACCCAGTACTTC. Protein product: CASSNRLAGEETQYF.

This clone appeared a single time. The chain carries TRBV4-2 and TRBJ1-3; D is uncertain. Trimming cost V 2 bases and J 0 bases, with 14 bases left between them. This CDR3 region has 17 residues. The germline gives CDR1 LGHNA, CDR2 YNFKEQ. The CDR3 sequence is CASSQSGRLGSGNTIYF. The CDR3 DNA is TGTGCCAGCAGCCAATCTGGAAGACTGGGCTCTGGAAACACCATATATTTT.

This clone came up once. This sequence joins TRBV29-1 and TRBJ1-2; no definite D call. V was clipped by 2 bases and J by 4 bases, with 8 bases between them. This CDR3 comprises 12 residues. From germline, CDR1 is SQVTM and CDR2 ANQGSEA. The CDR3, as DNA: TGCAGCGTTGAAAAAAGGGCCTATGGCTACACCTTC. Protein: CSVEKRAYGYTF.

The CDR3 is CASSLAAYRSRPGVNTEAFF. The DNA for the CDR3 is TGCGCCAGCAGCTTGGCGGCCTATAGGTCAAGGCCGGGGGTAAACACTGAAGCTTTCTTT. The chain uses TRBV5-1 and TRBJ1-1; perhaps TRBD1 as D (5 bases). This CDR3 has 20 residues. V lost 0 bases to trimming and J lost 2 bases, with 26 bases between them. Germline V gene sequence: CDR1 SGHRS, CDR2 YFSETQ.

In this sample, this clone turned up a few times. The rearrangement uses TRBV5-6 and TRBJ1-2, with D hard to call. CDR1 and CDR2 from the germline V gene are SGHDT and YYEEEE. The CDR3 loop spans 15 amino acids. The V end lost 4 bases, the J end lost 7 bases, and 20 bases lay between the germline ends. The CDR3 DNA follows: TGTGCCAGCAGCCCTAAACCCGATTGGGTTGGTGGCTACACCTTC. Translating it yields CASSPKPDWVGGYTF.

The gene calls are TRBV5-1 and TRBJ1-2; TRBD1 matches 11 bases. Germline-derived CDR1 and CDR2 are SGHRS and YFSETQ. The CDR3 runs 15 residues. With 3 bases clipped from V and 6 bases from J, the junction kept 7 bases outside the gene matches. The CDR3 region has the DNA TGCGCCAGCAGCTCACGGACAGGGGGCTTCGATGGCTACACCTTC. This sequence encodes CASSSRTGGFDGYTF.

The genes are TRBV27 and TRBJ1-4, with 7 positions matching TRBD1. The CDR3 has 15 residues. Germline V CDR1 and CDR2: MNHEY, SMNVEV (reference sequence). Trimming cost V 5 bases and J 6 bases; bases outside gene matches: 9. The CDR3 reads CASSLDRERDEKLFF. DNA for the CDR3: TGTGCCAGCAGTCTAGACAGGGAGAGGGATGAAAAACTGTTTTTT.

This rearrangement joins TRBV7-2 to TRBJ1-1; D remains unclear. Germline V lookup: CDR1 SGHTA, CDR2 FQGNSA. The CDR3 length is 17 residues. With 2 bases removed from V and 0 bases from J, the gap between germline ends came to 16 bases. The DNA for the CDR3 is TGTGCCAGCAGCTTATATGGGATTTGGGAAGTGAACACTGAAGCTTTCTTT. This encodes CASSLYGIWEVNTEAFF.

DNA for the CDR3: TGTGCCAGCAGCTTAGGCGGCAGGCAAGAGACCCAGTACTTC. It translates to CASSLGGRQETQYF. The gene calls are TRBV7-9 and TRBJ2-5; D remains unclear. CDR1 and CDR2 (germline): SEHNR, FQNEAQ (reference sequence). The length of the CDR3 is 14 residues. V was cut by 1 base and J by 2 bases, with 8 bases left in between.

The CDR3 reads CASSQFISNYGYTF. In DNA, the CDR3 is TGCGCCAGCAGTCAATTTATCAGTAACTATGGCTACACCTTC. V gene TRBV23-1 combines with J gene TRBJ1-2, with no clear D. TRBV23-1 is filed as an ORF, its function uncertain. This CDR3 is 14 amino acids long. Trimming left V 1 base short and J 1 base short, with 7 bases between.

The chain recombines TRBV9 with TRBJ1-4; TRBD1 agrees at 9 bases. V shed 3 bases and J 7 bases; nucleotides not matched to a gene: 7. The germline CDR1 and CDR2 sequences are SGDLS and YYNGEE. This CDR3 is built from 15 residues. CDR3 in amino acids: CASSAGTGTIEKLFF. DNA of the CDR3: TGTGCCAGCAGCGCGGGGACAGGGACAATTGAAAAACTGTTTTTT.

There are a few counts of this clone. The chain joins TRBV4-3 to TRBJ2-2; 8 bases are a match to TRBD1. This CDR3 region has 17 residues. The germline CDR1 and CDR2 sequences are LGHNA and YSLEER. V trimming: 0 bases; J trimming: 3 bases; junction bases outside the gene matches: 6. The CDR3 sequence is CASSQERQGAHTGELFF. CDR3 in DNA: TGCGCCAGCAGCCAAGAACGGCAGGGGGCGCACACCGGGGAGCTGTTTTTT.

The rearrangement joins TRBV11-2 to TRBJ1-4; possible D gene TRBD1, 6 bases. Germline-derived CDR1 and CDR2 are SGHAT and FQNNGV. V was trimmed by 5 bases and J by 8 bases, leaving 18 bases between them. The CDR3 contains 15 residues. The CDR3 nucleotides read TGTGCCAGCAGCCAACAAGCAGGGGAGGTGGAAAAACTGTTTTTT. Translated: CASSQQAGEVEKLFF.